The clone carrying this T cell receptor (beta chain) was seen a few times. Its matching antigen is unknown. A much more abundant neighbour one base away suggests this may be a read error. Germline V CDR1 and CDR2: SGHAT, FQNNGV. CDR3 length: 16 residues. The record originates from a study of regulatory T cells in long-lasting Graves disease. Findings and caveats of the study: Comparison showed that persistent patients shared more public clonotypes (2,741) than new patients (966).

Investigators prepared the TCR beta libraries by applying iRepertoire HTBI primers and Arm-PCR of CDR3 regions. Using its own MiXCR run on the multiplex PCR reads, TCRdb lists one record per CDR3 protein. The sample lists 400,000 to 500,000 distinct CDR3 sequences; 15% were seen once. The time point is: newly diagnosed GD, antithyroid drugs for less than 3 months. Generation of the TCR library employed RNA extracted from PBMCs. The same data also went into a second study, on T cells in Graves' hyperthyroidism and ophthalmopathy. That paper adds: Most expanded thyroid clonotypes above 0.001 recurred in blood.

This clonotype was sampled from a woman aged 25 to 39 with Graves disease. Sequences were derived from peripheral blood mononuclear cells (PBMCs), sampled at new diagnosis, from a patient treated with antithyroid drugs. This chain joins TRBV11-2 and TRBJ2-1; TRBD1 matches at 8 bases. The CDR3 here is CAGSRGQANSYNEQFF. As DNA, the CDR3 is TGTGCCGGCAGCCGGGGACAGGCCAATAGCTACAATGAGCAGTTCTTC.